This TCR beta chain was identified in a study of radiotherapy plus CTLA-4 blockade in lung cancer. CDR1 is SGHRS, CDR2 YFSETQ, per germline. After removal of 0 bases from V and 5 bases from J, the junction contained 8 bases not matched to a gene. The CDR3 contains 16 residues. Sequenced by immunoSEQ multiplex PCR; TCRdb stores in-frame clones only, minus some. Here the sample spans 110,000 or so clones, nearly 80% being singletons. This clone was detected many times. The chain combines TRBV5-1 with TRBJ2-7; 10 bases align to TRBD2. Sequences were derived from peripheral blood, sampled from a patient treated with radiotherapy plus ipilimumab. This clonotype was obtained from a human donor with non-small cell lung cancer who had a partial response to radiotherapy plus ipilimumab. Written as DNA, the CDR3 is TGCGCCAGCAGCTTGGCCGTCAGCGGGAGGGCCGACGAGCAGTACTTC. Its translation: CASSLAVSGRADEQYF.